The 12 T cell receptor beta chains presented below share a single source sample, sequenced in a study of graft-versus-host responses after intestinal transplantation. Assay: immunoSEQ multiplex PCR; the TCRdb copy retains only in-frame clones and omits some. The sample yields some 70,000 clones, roughly 89% seen once. The input for sequencing was bone marrow, taken less than 750 days after intestinal transplantation. Receptor source: a human patient who received an intestinal transplant, so some T cells may come from the graft donor.

There are a few counts of this clone. The chain recombines TRBV28 with TRBJ1-4; D gene unclear. Trimming removed 5 bases from V and 5 bases from J, with 6 bases in between. Germline CDR1 reads MDHEN; CDR2 reads SYDVKM. This CDR3 has 12 amino acids. CDR3 DNA sequence: TGTGCCAGCAGTCCAGTAAATGAAAAACTGTTTTTT. Translation: CASSPVNEKLFF.

The rearrangement links TRBV6-5 to TRBJ2-7; TRBD1 aligns across 7 bases. Per germline, CDR1 MNHEY and CDR2 SVGAGI. The J segment lost 2 bases and the V segment lost 7 bases, leaving 8 bases of the junction unmatched. The CDR3 length is 14 residues. The DNA for the CDR3 is TGTGCCAGCAACTCTCCGGGGACAGCCTACGAGCAGTACTTC. Protein: CASNSPGTAYEQYF.

This sequence joins TRBV6-6 and TRBJ2-1; 10 nucleotides line up with TRBD2. Germline assignment: CDR1 MNHNY and CDR2 SVGAGI (reference sequence). The CDR3 runs 15 residues. Unmatched junction bases numbered 4, after V lost 2 bases and J lost 6 bases. CDR3 in DNA: TGTGCCAGCAGTTACCCGGAGCGGGAGGGCAATGAGCAGTTCTTC. It yields the protein CASSYPEREGNEQFF.

As regards this clone: An end of the junction differs from the germline gene, which may be a read error. The genes are TRBV5-1 and TRBJ1-4; D is ambiguous. Germline CDR1 reads SGHRS; CDR2 reads YFSETQ. The CDR3 sequence is 15 residues long. CDR3 loop: CASSPVGRGGEKLFF. CDR3 bases: TGTGCCAGCAGCCCTGTCGGTCGGGGAGGCGAAAAACTGTTTTTT.

In the case of this clone: One end of the junction fails to match germline, which may point to a read error. This chain joins TRBV2 and TRBJ2-7; D uncertain. The germline CDR1 and CDR2 sequences are SNHLY and FYNNEI. The CDR3 extends over 15 amino acids. CDR3 DNA sequence: TGTGCCAGCCGTGACTGGACGGTCGATTCCTACGAGCAGTACTTC. As protein: CASRDWTVDSYEQYF. Supplemented by reference TRBV2 and TRBJ2-7, the full variable domain reads EPEVTQTPSHQVTQMGQEVILRCVPISNHLYFYWYRQILGQKVEFLVSFYNNEISEKSEIFDDQFSVERPDGSNFTLKIRSTKLEDSAMYFCASRDWTVDSYEQYFGPGTRLTVT.

The gene calls are TRBV19 and TRBJ1-1; 7 positions agree with TRBD1. The CDR3 runs 14 residues. V lost 5 bases, J lost 1 base, and 4 bases stayed unmatched. The germline gives CDR1 LNHDA, CDR2 SQIVND (reference sequence). The CDR3 is CASSWDSQNTEAFF. The CDR3 DNA reads TGTGCCAGTAGTTGGGACAGTCAGAACACTGAAGCTTTCTTT.

V gene TRBV29-1 combines with J gene TRBJ1-4; tentatively, D is TRBD1 (5 bases). Looked up from germline, CDR1 is SQVTM and CDR2 is ANQGSEA. This CDR3 comprises 13 residues. V was trimmed by 7 bases and J by 7 bases, leaving 16 bases between them. CDR3 in DNA: TGCAGCGCTACTAGGGACGGGCGTGAAAAACTGTTTTTT. Translation gives CSATRDGREKLFF.

J is TRBJ2-7 and V is TRBV11-2, with TRBD2 matching 9 bases. Per germline, CDR1 SGHAT and CDR2 FQNNGV. With V trimmed by 5 bases and J by 3 bases, 8 bases remained unmatched. This CDR3 comprises 15 residues. CDR3 amino acids: CASSPPAGGHYEQYF. CDR3 sequence (DNA): TGTGCCAGCAGCCCTCCAGCGGGGGGCCACTACGAGCAGTACTTC.

This clone was detected a few times. V gene TRBV6-5 combines with J gene TRBJ1-6; D is unclear. The V and J ends lost 0 bases and 15 bases respectively, with 12 bases between them. Germline V CDR1 and CDR2: MNHEY, SVGAGI. The CDR3 contains 13 residues. For the CDR3, the DNA is TGTGCCAGCAGTTACTCCGGGTCAGGTCTCCTCCACTTT. Its protein product is CASSYSGSGLLHF.

V and J are TRBV5-1 and TRBJ2-1; D not certain. This CDR3 has 15 residues. Trimming shortened V by 0 bases and J by 0 bases, and 7 bases separated the two germline ends. Germline CDR1 and CDR2: SGHRS and YFSETQ. The CDR3 loop reads CASSLERNSYNEQFF. CDR3 nucleotide sequence: TGCGCCAGCAGCTTGGAACGGAACTCCTACAATGAGCAGTTCTTC.

The V and J genes are TRBV15 and TRBJ1-4; D gene ambiguous. The CDR3 length is 18 residues. Germline CDR1 LNHNV, CDR2 YYDKDF (reference sequence). V lost 0 bases, J lost 0 bases, and 14 bases lay in between. The CDR3 DNA reads TGTGCCACCAGCAGAGATTGGCAGGACTCAGCAACTAATGAAAAACTGTTTTTT. Encoded protein: CATSRDWQDSATNEKLFF. The complete variable domain, with remaining parts taken from reference TRBV15 and TRBJ1-4, reads DAMVIQNPRYQVTQFGKPVTLSCSQTLNHNVMYWYQQKSSQAPKLLFHYYDKDFNNEADTPDNFQSRRPNTSFCFLDIRSPGLGDTAMYLCATSRDWQDSATNEKLFFGSGTQLSVL.

The rearrangement joins TRBV6-5 to TRBJ2-3; D might be TRBD2 (5 bases). The V and J ends lost 2 bases and 2 bases respectively, with 11 bases between them. This CDR3 is built from 15 residues. CDR1 and CDR2 (germline): MNHEY, SVGAGI. This CDR3 is CASSYLRGTTDTQYF. The DNA for the CDR3 is TGTGCCAGCAGTTACCTACGGGGAACCACAGATACGCAGTATTTT.